Listed below are T cell receptor beta chains from one sample, sequenced in a study of T cell changes during pregnancy in multiple sclerosis. Profiling relied on immunoSEQ multiplex PCR, and the TCRdb table lists in-frame clones only, not all of them. The sample records 65,000 to 85,000 clones, just over 90% being singletons. The input for sequencing was CD4+ T cells from peripheral blood mononuclear cells, taken before pregnancy. All receptors derive from a female donor with multiple sclerosis, enrolled in a pregnancy study. Each CDR3 is given with its conserved first and last residue. A D gene is named only where the DNA matches it firmly. Some rows mark clone size as missing; the rest say once, few, many or name a class of expanded clone.

V	D	size	J	CDR3	DNA
TRBV5-4	TRBD1	NA	TRBJ2-7	CASSGYPGQGNYEQYF	TGTGCCAGCAGCGGTTATCCGGGACAGGGAAACTACGAGCAGTACTTC
TRBV5-1	TRBD2	NA	TRBJ2-1	CASSLDKRETEFF	TGCGCCAGCAGCTTGGATAAGCGGGAGACAGAGTTCTTC
TRBV29-1	TRBD1	NA	TRBJ2-1	CSVGQGARSEQFF	TGCAGCGTTGGACAGGGGGCACGAAGTGAGCAGTTCTTC
TRBV10-1	TRBD1	NA	TRBJ2-2	CASSELGQGASGELFF	TGCGCCAGCAGTGAGTTGGGACAGGGGGCGAGCGGGGAGCTGTTTTTT
TRBV5-4	NA	NA	TRBJ1-2	CASSLGRGRITGYTF	TGTGCCAGCAGCTTGGGGAGGGGCCGTATAACAGGCTACACCTTC
TRBV5-1	NA	NA	TRBJ1-5	CASSLAGNNQPQHF	TGCGCCAGCAGCTTGGCAGGTAACAATCAGCCCCAGCATTTT
TRBV25-1	NA	NA	TRBJ1-5	CASSAGGDQPQHF	TGTGCCAGCAGTGCGGGAGGGGATCAGCCCCAGCATTTT
TRBV5-5	NA	NA	TRBJ1-6	CASSLDRAWNSPLHF	TGTGCCAGCAGCTTGGACAGGGCTTGGAATTCACCCCTCCACTTT
TRBV7-7	NA	NA	TRBJ2-2	CASSSNREPGELFF	TGTGCCAGCAGCAGTAACAGGGAGCCCGGGGAGCTGTTTTTT
TRBV5-1	NA	NA	TRBJ1-5	CASSLGQNNQPQHF	TGCGCCAGCAGCTTGGGGCAGAACAATCAGCCCCAGCATTTT
TRBV10-3	TRBD2	NA	TRBJ2-1	CAIGLSGGTYNEQFF	TGTGCCATCGGTCTTAGCGGGGGCACCTACAATGAGCAGTTCTTC
TRBV6-1	TRBD2	NA	TRBJ2-4	CASSETSGRAGVVKNIQYF	TGTGCCAGCAGTGAAACTAGCGGGAGGGCCGGGGTCGTCAAAAACATTCAGTACTTC
TRBV18	NA	NA	TRBJ2-2	CASSQQGSGELFF	TGTGCCAGCTCTCAACAGGGAAGCGGGGAGCTGTTTTTT
TRBV7-3	NA	NA	TRBJ1-2	CASSLNKGDNYGYTF	TGTGCCAGCAGCTTAAATAAGGGGGATAACTATGGCTACACCTTC
TRBV30	TRBD1	once	TRBJ1-6	CAWGGTDSSYNSPLHF	TGTGCCTGGGGGGGGACAGACAGCTCCTATAATTCACCCCTCCACTTT
TRBV7-3	TRBD2	NA	TRBJ2-2	CASSPLFIGLAGKNTGELFF	TGTGCCAGCAGCCCCTTATTTATTGGACTAGCGGGGAAGAACACCGGGGAGCTGTTTTTT
TRBV5-1	NA	NA	TRBJ1-2	CASSMDGQNGYTF	TGCGCCAGCAGCATGGACGGACAGAATGGCTACACCTTC
TRBV18	NA	NA	TRBJ2-7	CASSPRQGNSYEQYF	TGTGCCAGCTCCCCGCGGCAGGGGAACTCCTACGAGCAGTACTTC
TRBV28	NA	NA	TRBJ2-5	CASKQGPRETQYF	TGTGCCAGCAAGCAGGGGCCTCGGGAGACCCAGTACTTC
TRBV10-2	NA	NA	TRBJ2-1	CASSENSGPVNEQFF	TGCGCCAGCAGTGAGAATAGCGGACCTGTCAATGAGCAGTTCTTC
TRBV7-2	TRBD2	NA	TRBJ2-7	CASSWGRLAGAVSYEQYF	TGTGCCAGCAGCTGGGGGAGACTAGCGGGGGCAGTATCCTACGAGCAGTACTTC
TRBV7-9	NA	NA	TRBJ1-1	CASSVTGAFNTEAFF	TGTGCCAGCAGCGTCACGGGAGCCTTTAACACTGAAGCTTTCTTT
TRBV27	TRBD2	NA	TRBJ2-1	CASRPGTSVFNEQFF	TGTGCCAGCAGACCCGGGACTAGCGTTTTTAATGAGCAGTTCTTC
TRBV7-9	TRBD1	NA	TRBJ1-1	CASSVTGVGNTEAFF	TGTGCCAGCAGCGTAACAGGGGTAGGGAACACTGAAGCTTTCTTT
TRBV30	NA	few	TRBJ1-1	CAWRTGSLEAFF	TGTGCCTGGAGGACAGGCAGTCTTGAAGCTTTCTTT
TRBV7-2	NA	NA	TRBJ1-3	CASSAADRFAGNTIYF	TGTGCCAGCAGCGCCGCCGACAGGTTCGCTGGAAACACCATATATTTT
TRBV13	TRBD1	NA	TRBJ1-5	CASSAGQGASQPQHF	TGTGCCAGCAGCGCCGGACAGGGGGCGAGTCAGCCCCAGCATTTT
TRBV6-6	NA	NA	TRBJ1-4	CASRFRGEKLFF	TGTGCCAGCAGATTCAGGGGTGAAAAACTGTTTTTT
TRBV7-9	TRBD1	NA	TRBJ2-1	CASSLKGAVTEQFF	TGTGCCAGCAGCTTAAAGGGGGCCGTAACTGAGCAGTTCTTC
TRBV12-5	NA	NA	TRBJ1-5	CASGSDRNQPQHF	TGTGCTAGTGGCTCGGACAGAAATCAGCCCCAGCATTTT
TRBV6-1	TRBD1	NA	TRBJ2-7	CASTAGQGYEQYF	TGTGCCAGTACGGCGGGACAGGGGTACGAGCAGTACTTC
TRBV10-3	NA	NA	TRBJ2-1	CAISESSPGYNEQFF	TGTGCCATCAGTGAGTCGTCTCCGGGATACAATGAGCAGTTCTTC
TRBV10-1	TRBD1	NA	TRBJ2-7	CASSAGTGYEQYF	TGCGCCAGCAGCGCCGGGACAGGGTACGAGCAGTACTTC
TRBV2	TRBD1	NA	TRBJ1-2	CASSEGDRGRGYTF	TGTGCCAGCAGTGAAGGAGACAGGGGGCGAGGCTACACCTTC
TRBV11-3	NA	NA	TRBJ2-3	CASSLYRSDTQYF	TGTGCCAGCAGCTTGTATAGATCAGATACGCAGTATTTT
TRBV5-1	NA	NA	TRBJ1-2	CASSLSDSLRGYTF	TGCGCCAGCAGCTTATCGGACAGTCTGAGAGGCTACACCTTC
TRBV9	TRBD1	NA	TRBJ1-4	CASSPRTGERSEKLFF	TGTGCCAGCAGCCCCCGGACAGGGGAAAGAAGCGAAAAACTGTTTTTT
TRBV30	NA	NA	TRBJ2-1	CAWRDTVLGEQFF	TGTGCCTGGAGGGACACGGTGTTAGGTGAGCAGTTCTTC
TRBV5-5	NA	NA	TRBJ2-7	CASSLVPGSYEQYF	TGTGCCAGCAGCTTGGTTCCCGGCTCCTACGAGCAGTACTTC
TRBV28	NA	NA	TRBJ2-3	CASSLVIGAQYF	TGTGCCAGCAGTTTGGTAATCGGGGCGCAGTATTTT
TRBV29-1	TRBD2	NA	TRBJ2-7	CSVALTSGASYEQYF	TGCAGCGTTGCGCTGACTAGCGGGGCCTCCTACGAGCAGTACTTC
TRBV10-3	TRBD1	NA	TRBJ1-6	CAISGTGKGSPLHF	TGTGCCATCAGCGGGACAGGGAAGGGGTCACCCCTCCACTTT
TRBV6-5	TRBD2	NA	TRBJ2-1	CASSYLRGNEQFF	TGTGCCAGCAGTTACCTGCGGGGGAATGAGCAGTTCTTC
TRBV2	NA	NA	TRBJ1-2	CASSESPRWGYTF	TGTGCCAGCAGTGAATCTCCGCGGTGGGGCTACACCTTC
TRBV28	NA	NA	TRBJ1-2	CASSLSRGYGYTF	TGTGCCAGCAGTTTAAGCAGGGGCTATGGCTACACCTTC
TRBV28	NA	NA	TRBJ2-7	CASSPQGSAQPGRTYEQYF	TGTGCCAGCAGCCCCCAGGGTAGTGCTCAACCTGGGAGGACCTACGAGCAGTACTTC
TRBV9	TRBD2	NA	TRBJ2-2	CASSEGGLAGVNTGELFF	TGTGCCAGCAGCGAGGGCGGACTAGCGGGGGTGAACACCGGGGAGCTGTTTTTT
TRBV7-8	TRBD1	NA	TRBJ1-1	CASSIQGPNTEAFF	TGTGCCAGCAGCATACAGGGGCCGAACACTGAAGCTTTCTTT
TRBV27	NA	NA	TRBJ1-1	CASRSQRETEAFF	TGTGCCAGCAGGTCTCAGAGGGAGACTGAAGCTTTCTTT
TRBV18	TRBD1	NA	TRBJ2-7	CASSLGQGAIGFYEQYF	TGTGCCAGCTCACTGGGACAGGGGGCGATCGGATTCTACGAGCAGTACTTC
TRBV7-2	NA	NA	TRBJ2-5	CASSPQVGPQETQYF	TGTGCCAGCAGCCCCCAGGTGGGGCCCCAAGAGACCCAGTACTTC
TRBV7-2	NA	NA	TRBJ2-5	CASSLARGGQETQYF	TGTGCCAGCAGCTTAGCGCGGGGCGGGCAAGAGACCCAGTACTTC
TRBV19	TRBD1	NA	TRBJ2-2	CASSTTTGGTGELFF	TGTGCCAGTAGTACGACGACAGGGGGCACCGGGGAGCTGTTTTTT
TRBV29-1	NA	NA	TRBJ2-1	CSVFGGQVQFF	TGCAGCGTTTTCGGGGGGCAAGTGCAGTTCTTC